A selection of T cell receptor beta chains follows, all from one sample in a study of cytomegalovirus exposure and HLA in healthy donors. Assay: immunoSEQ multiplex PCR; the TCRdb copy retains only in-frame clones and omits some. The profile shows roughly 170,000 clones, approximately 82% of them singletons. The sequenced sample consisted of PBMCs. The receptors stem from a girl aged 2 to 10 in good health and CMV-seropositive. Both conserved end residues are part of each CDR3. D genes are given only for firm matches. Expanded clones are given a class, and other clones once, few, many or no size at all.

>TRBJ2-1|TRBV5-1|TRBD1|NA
CASSLRQGAVNEQFF
TGCGCCAGCAGCTTGAGACAGGGGGCGGTGAATGAGCAGTTCTTC
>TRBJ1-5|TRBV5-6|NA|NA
CASSLVGGPQHF
TGTGCCAGCAGCTTGGTAGGGGGGCCCCAGCATTTT
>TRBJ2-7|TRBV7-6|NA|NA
CASSEGNSYEQYF
TGTGCCAGCAGCGAGGGCAACTCCTACGAGCAGTACTTC
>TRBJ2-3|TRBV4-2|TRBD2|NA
CASSQAERGGRDTQYF
TGTGCCAGCAGCCAGGCCGAGCGGGGGGGCAGAGATACGCAGTATTTT
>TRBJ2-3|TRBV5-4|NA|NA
CASSPSTDTQYF
TGTGCCAGCAGCCCAAGCACAGATACGCAGTATTTT
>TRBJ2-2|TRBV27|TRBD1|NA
CASKEGQGFTGELFF
TGTGCCAGCAAGGAGGGACAGGGGTTCACCGGGGAGCTGTTTTTT
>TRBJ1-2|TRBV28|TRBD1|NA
CASSIGTDYGYTF
TGTGCCAGCAGCATCGGGACAGACTATGGCTACACCTTC
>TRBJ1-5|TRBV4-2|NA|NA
CASSQAQGSNQPQHF
TGTGCCAGCAGCCAAGCTCAGGGCTCCAATCAGCCCCAGCATTTT
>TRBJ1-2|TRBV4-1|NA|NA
CASSHDPQGTNYGYTF
TGCGCCAGCAGCCACGACCCCCAGGGGACCAACTATGGCTACACCTTC
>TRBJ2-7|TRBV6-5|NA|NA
CASSYAGARSYEQYF
TGTGCCAGCAGTTACGCGGGCGCCCGGTCCTACGAGCAGTACTTC
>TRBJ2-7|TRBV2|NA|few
CASSEAPVYEQYF
TGTGCCAGCAGTGAAGCCCCGGTCTACGAGCAGTACTTC
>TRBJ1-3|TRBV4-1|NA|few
CASSLELSGNTIYF
TGCGCCAGCAGCCTTGAACTCTCTGGAAACACCATATATTTT
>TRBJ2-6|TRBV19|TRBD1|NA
CASTRQGRGANVLTF
TGTGCCAGCACCAGACAGGGGCGGGGGGCCAACGTCCTGACTTTC
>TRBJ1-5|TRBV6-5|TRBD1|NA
CASSPGTGSNQPQHF
TGTGCCAGCAGCCCAGGGACAGGAAGCAATCAGCCCCAGCATTTT
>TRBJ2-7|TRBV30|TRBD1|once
CAWSAGQGNYEQYF
TGTGCCTGGAGTGCCGGACAGGGCAACTACGAGCAGTACTTC
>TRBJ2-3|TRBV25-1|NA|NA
CASSETGHNTDTQYF
TGTGCCAGCAGCGAGACAGGCCATAACACAGATACGCAGTATTTT
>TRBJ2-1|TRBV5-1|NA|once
CASSPLTGSGYNEQFF
TGCGCCAGCAGCCCGCTGACAGGGAGCGGGTACAATGAGCAGTTCTTC
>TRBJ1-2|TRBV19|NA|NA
CASSIRGHGYTF
TGTGCCAGTAGTATTCGGGGTCATGGCTACACCTTC
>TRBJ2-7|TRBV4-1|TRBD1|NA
CASSQAQIIGTGYYEQYF
TGCGCCAGCAGCCAAGCCCAGATCATCGGGACAGGGTATTACGAGCAGTACTTC
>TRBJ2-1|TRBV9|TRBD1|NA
CASSVVDRGDYNEQFF
TGTGCCAGCAGCGTAGTTGACAGGGGGGACTACAATGAGCAGTTCTTC
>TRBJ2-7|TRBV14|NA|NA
CASAYIPQSGPLTYEQYF
TGTGCCTCCGCCTATATCCCCCAATCAGGTCCCCTTACGTACGAGCAGTACTTC
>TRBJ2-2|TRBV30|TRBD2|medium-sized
CAWVSGTNTGELFF
TGTGCCTGGGTTAGCGGGACGAACACCGGGGAGCTGTTTTTT
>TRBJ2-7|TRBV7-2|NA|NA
CASSLVSSSFEGNEQYF
TGTGCCAGCAGCTTAGTATCCTCGAGCTTTGAGGGAAACGAGCAGTACTTC
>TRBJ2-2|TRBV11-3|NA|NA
CASSLDSGLTGELFF
TGTGCCAGCAGCTTAGATTCGGGGTTGACCGGGGAGCTGTTTTTT
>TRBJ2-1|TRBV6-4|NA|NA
CASSPGEANEQFF
TGTGCCAGCAGTCCGGGGGAGGCCAATGAGCAGTTCTTC
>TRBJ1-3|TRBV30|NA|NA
CAWRESAGNTIYF
TGTGCCTGGAGGGAGAGCGCTGGAAACACCATATATTTT
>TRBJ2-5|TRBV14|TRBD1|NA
CASSRRQGAPETQYF
TGTGCCAGCAGCCGACGACAGGGCGCCCCGGAGACCCAGTACTTC
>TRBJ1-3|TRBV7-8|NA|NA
CASSLGRVTGNTIYF
TGTGCCAGCAGCTTAGGCAGGGTAACAGGAAACACCATATATTTT
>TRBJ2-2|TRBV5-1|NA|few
CASSRERSGELFF
TGCGCCAGCAGCCGGGAACGGTCCGGGGAGCTGTTTTTT
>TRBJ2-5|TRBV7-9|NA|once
CASSLATRAQETQYF
TGTGCCAGCAGCTTGGCGACTAGGGCCCAAGAGACCCAGTACTTC
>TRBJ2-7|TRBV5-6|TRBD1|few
CASSLTGTELSYEQYF
TGTGCCAGCAGCTTGACCGGGACAGAGCTTTCCTACGAGCAGTACTTC
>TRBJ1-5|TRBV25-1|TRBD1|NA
CASRTGVEPQHF
TGTGCCAGCAGGACAGGGGTTGAGCCCCAGCATTTT
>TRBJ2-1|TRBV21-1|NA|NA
CASSKKSVNEQFF
TGTGCCAGCAGCAAAAAATCGGTCAATGAGCAGTTCTTC
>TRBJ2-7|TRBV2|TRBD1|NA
CASSDRQGPLWLVQYF
TGTGCCAGCAGTGATAGACAGGGGCCATTGTGGTTGGTGCAGTACTTC
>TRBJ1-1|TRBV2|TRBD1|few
CASSDGTGRLNTEAFF
TGTGCCAGCAGTGATGGGACAGGACGCCTGAACACTGAAGCTTTCTTT
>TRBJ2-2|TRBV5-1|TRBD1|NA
CASSFGQGGTGELFF
TGCGCCAGCAGCTTTGGACAGGGCGGCACCGGGGAGCTGTTTTTT
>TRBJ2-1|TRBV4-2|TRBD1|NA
CASSQDVGQYNEQFF
TGTGCCAGCAGCCAAGATGTGGGACAGTACAATGAGCAGTTCTTC
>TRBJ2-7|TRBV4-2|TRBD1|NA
CASSQEMGQGAYEQYF
TGTGCCAGCAGCCAAGAGATGGGACAGGGGGCCTACGAGCAGTACTTC
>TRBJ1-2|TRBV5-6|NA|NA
CASSSRVEDGYTF
TGTGCCAGCAGCTCCAGGGTTGAGGATGGCTACACCTTC
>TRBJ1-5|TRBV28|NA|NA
CASSQLRGNQPQHF
TGTGCCAGCAGCCAACTCAGGGGCAATCAGCCCCAGCATTTT
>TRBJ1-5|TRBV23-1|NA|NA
CASRAIDFPRHF
TGCGCCAGCAGAGCGATAGACTTTCCTAGGCATTTT
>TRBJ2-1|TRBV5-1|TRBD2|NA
CASSLAATSGNNEQFF
TGCGCCAGCAGCTTGGCCGCGACTAGCGGTAACAATGAGCAGTTCTTC
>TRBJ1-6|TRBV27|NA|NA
CASGERASSYNSPLHF
TGTGCCAGCGGCGAGCGGGCGAGCTCCTATAATTCACCCCTCCACTTT
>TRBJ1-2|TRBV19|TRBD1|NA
CASSAIRDSRGYGYTF
TGTGCCAGTAGTGCCATCCGGGACAGTCGGGGCTATGGCTACACCTTC